A single sample gave rise to the 5 T cell receptor beta chains below, sequenced in a study of T cell responses to AZD1222 COVID-19 vaccine (dated by TCRdb to the early 2020s). The time point label, read with the paper, signifies: baseline before first vaccination. The library was obtained by the immunoSEQ multiplex PCR assay. This immuneACCESS table, as held by TCRdb, lists in-frame sequences with V and J called but not all clones. Of the missing ones, under half trace to an unresolved V gene in checked studies; the others have no known cause. Here the sample has around 180,000 clones; 90% to 95% occur a single time. The ten largest clones add up to over 7.5% of the sample. This specimen was peripheral blood, taken on day 0 of AZD1222 vaccination. These receptors came from an adult in good health.

This rearrangement joins TRBV4-2 to TRBJ1-2; D gene ambiguous. CDR1 and CDR2 from the germline V gene are LGHNA and YNFKEQ. This CDR3 contains 11 residues. The V end lost 0 bases, the J end lost 8 bases, and 4 bases lay between the germline ends. CDR3 amino acids: CASSQDRGYTF. The CDR3 DNA is TGTGCCAGCAGCCAAGATCGCGGCTACACCTTC.

The V gene is TRBV2, the J gene TRBJ1-2; weak D call: TRBD1 (6 bases). The CDR3 spans 14 residues. CDR1 and CDR2 from the germline V gene are SNHLY and FYNNEI. V was pared by 1 base and J by 7 bases, with 13 bases between. Here the CDR3 reads CASSEGWGLSGYTF. The CDR3 bases are TGTGCCAGCAGTGAAGGGTGGGGGCTTTCTGGCTACACCTTC.

Here the CDR3 DNA reads TGTGCCTGGAGTGTACCACGGGGAGGAGGGGTCGGCGAGACCCAGTACTTC. Translated: CAWSVPRGGGVGETQYF. The rearrangement links TRBV30 to TRBJ2-5; D possibly corresponds to TRBD2 (6 bases). V was shortened by 0 bases and J by 5 bases, with 22 bases between the two germline ends. CDR3 length: 17 residues. Germline CDR1 is GTSNPN and CDR2 is SVGIG (reference sequence).

This chain uses TRBV28 with TRBJ2-7, with 7 bases identical to TRBD1. Germline values: CDR1 MDHEN, CDR2 SYDVKM. The CDR3 runs to 15 residues. V shed 3 bases, J shed 2 bases, and the junction held 7 bases outside the gene matches. The CDR3 sequence: CASSFTWDSPYEQYF. The CDR3 DNA reads as TGTGCCAGCAGTTTCACATGGGACAGCCCCTACGAGCAGTACTTC.

The chain links TRBV10-3 to TRBJ2-7; 7 bases are a match to TRBD1. The CDR3 runs 15 residues. With 5 bases clipped from V and 5 bases from J, the junction kept 12 bases outside the gene matches. CDR1 and CDR2 (germline): ENHRY, SYGVKD. CDR3 sequence reads: CAISHPTGLRNEQYF. DNA of the CDR3: TGTGCCATCAGTCACCCGACAGGGTTAAGGAACGAGCAGTACTTC.